In this sample, the clone carrying this T cell receptor (beta chain) turned up a few times. Its target is not known. This entry is derived from a study of CD8 T cells in ankylosing spondylitis. From the 5' RACE reads, TCRdb called clonotypes with MiXCR, one entry per CDR3 protein. The table has about 24,000 distinct CDR3 sequences, 13% seen once. The study, taken as a whole, reports: Clones linked to disease were reported to show significant enrichment in matched ankylosing spondylitis synovial fluid.

The sequence was collected from a male donor with ankylosing spondylitis or in good health (not recorded which). Source material: blood.

DNA for the CDR3: TGTGCCACCAGCAGAGATGCCGAGCGCACAGAGACCCAGTACTTC. This sequence encodes CATSRDAERTETQYF. The V call is TRBV15, the J call TRBJ2-5; D is ambiguous. Germline V gene data show CDR1 as LNHNV and CDR2 as YYDKDF (reference sequence). This CDR3 contains 15 residues. V shed 0 bases and J shed 4 bases, with 12 bases lying between them.